This entry is about one T cell receptor (beta chain). Its matching antigen is unknown. The data were taken from a study of shared clonotypes between healthy human individuals. About the study: Used for every donor were three CD4 naive, three CD4 memory, two CD8 naive and one CD8 memory plate. Study outcomes and limitations: Measured sharing among donors was expected to vary with sequencing depth.

After removal of 1 base from V and 0 bases from J, the junction contained 7 bases not matched to a gene. The CDR3 is 18 residues long. Germline CDR1 SGHRS, CDR2 YFSETQ. Profiled with immunoSEQ multiplex PCR; TCRdb holds only in-frame clones, not every one. The sample carries 2 million to 2.5 million clones, approximately 93% recorded once. This sequence was found in a man aged 18-30 years in good health. Some clones in this sample may be carry-over from other donors' samples. The V call is TRBV5-1, the J call TRBJ2-6; 7 nucleotides agree with TRBD1. Sample: naive CD4+ T cells from PBMCs. As for subset: CD45RA+ positively selected. CDR3: CASSLPRTGNSGANVLTF. The CDR3 DNA follows: TGCGCCAGCAGCTTGCCCAGGACAGGAAACTCTGGGGCCAACGTCCTGACTTTC.